The 24 T cell receptor beta chains below come from one sample, sequenced in a study of shared clonotypes between healthy human individuals (dated by TCRdb to the early 2020s). The library was built by means of the immunoSEQ multiplex PCR assay. Here the immuneACCESS table is served through TCRdb, limited to in-frame sequences with V and J called. Missing clones are a known gap in these copies; in checked studies unresolved V genes cover under half, and the rest lacks a known reason. Counted in this sample were about 480,000 clones; 79% of them appeared once. Roughly 13% of the sample goes to the ten largest clones. Material: PBMCs. The receptors here all came from a woman in her forties in good health. Some clones in this sample may be carry-over from other donors' samples.

J is TRBJ2-7 and V is TRBV2; TRBD1 matches at 7 bases. CDR3 length equals 15 residues. Germline-derived CDR1 and CDR2 are SNHLY and FYNNEI. Trimming took 7 bases from V and 2 from J; bases not matched to a gene: 11. CDR3 nucleotides: TGTGCCAGCAAAGGGATGTTGGGACAGCCCTACGAGCAGTACTTC. It specifies CASKGMLGQPYEQYF.

CDR3 DNA: TGTGCCAGCAGCTTAGACCGGGCTGCGGGCAATCAGCCCCAGCATTTT. Amino acid sequence: CASSLDRAAGNQPQHF. The chain combines TRBV7-2 with TRBJ1-5, with D unresolved. Trimming took off 1 base at V and 2 bases at J, with 12 bases between the two ends. The length of the CDR3 is 16 residues. Germline CDR1 SGHTA, CDR2 FQGNSA.

The chain recombines TRBV2 with TRBJ1-5; D not certain. V was trimmed by 7 bases and J by 9 bases, leaving 13 bases between them. The CDR3 totals 12 residues. Germline lookup yields CDR1 SNHLY and CDR2 FYNNEI. The CDR3 DNA sequence: TGTGCCAGCAACGGGGTGGAGGGGCCCCAGCATTTT. It is translated as CASNGVEGPQHF.

J is TRBJ2-5 and V is TRBV7-2, with 10 bases matching TRBD2. Germline assignment: CDR1 SGHTA and CDR2 FQGNSA. This CDR3 comprises 15 residues. V dropped 5 bases and J dropped 4; count of bases not matched to a gene: 7. The CDR3 DNA is TGTGCCAGCAGCCCGATAGCGGGAGGCGGAGAGACCCAGTACTTC. The encoded protein is CASSPIAGGGETQYF.

The V gene is TRBV4-2, the J gene TRBJ2-3, with 10 nucleotides matching TRBD2. Germline V gene data show CDR1 as LGHNA and CDR2 as YNFKEQ. This CDR3 is built from 17 residues. The V segment lost 1 base and the J segment 2 bases; nucleotides outside the gene matches: 6. The DNA of the CDR3 is TGTGCCAGCAGCCAAGGGGCTAGCGGGAGATCCACAGATACGCAGTATTTT. This translates into CASSQGASGRSTDTQYF.

The chain joins TRBV7-2 to TRBJ2-1; 7 bases line up with TRBD2. V shed 1 base and J 3 bases; nucleotides not matched to a gene: 3. This CDR3 region has 15 residues. Germline V lookup: CDR1 SGHTA, CDR2 FQGNSA. The CDR3 nucleotides read TGTGCCAGCAGCTTAGTAGCGGGCAACTACAATGAGCAGTTCTTC. Its protein product is CASSLVAGNYNEQFF.

The genes are TRBV18 and TRBJ1-1, with D hard to call. This CDR3 region has 14 residues. V was shortened by 2 bases and J by 6 bases, with 13 bases between the two germline ends. CDR1 and CDR2 from the germline V gene are KGHSH and LQKENI. The CDR3 bases are TGTGCCAGCTCACCAACCCCGGTGGGCGCTGAAGCTTTCTTT. Its translation is CASSPTPVGAEAFF.

The chain has TRBV15 and TRBJ2-1; D tentatively reads TRBD1 or TRBD2 (5 bases each). Germline V lookup: CDR1 LNHNV, CDR2 YYDKDF (reference sequence). The CDR3 has 17 residues. Trimming pared 1 base from V and 3 bases from J, leaving 16 bases between. The CDR3 region is CATSRVYTGTGYNEQFF. The CDR3 DNA follows: TGTGCCACCAGCAGAGTCTACACCGGGACGGGCTACAATGAGCAGTTCTTC.

V usage is TRBV28 and J usage is TRBJ2-1; D call uncertain. The CDR3 consists of 16 residues. CDR1 is MDHEN, CDR2 SYDVKM, per germline. Trimming stripped 5 bases from V and 0 bases from J, with 14 bases between. The CDR3 loop reads CASSETHYYSYNEQFF. In DNA, the CDR3 is TGTGCCAGCAGTGAGACCCACTACTACTCCTACAATGAGCAGTTCTTC.

The V and J genes are TRBV12-5 and TRBJ2-2; 8 bases agree with TRBD1. V trimming: 7 bases; J trimming: 6 bases; junction bases outside the gene matches: 7. CDR3 size: 14 residues. CDR1 and CDR2 from the germline V gene are LGHNT and FRNRAP. The CDR3 here is CASAPTGESGELFF. Written as DNA, the CDR3 is TGTGCTAGTGCCCCGACAGGGGAGTCCGGGGAGCTGTTTTTT.

The gene calls are TRBV28 and TRBJ2-7; TRBD1 might be the D (6 bases). CDR1 MDHEN and CDR2 SYDVKM come from the germline V gene. CDR3 length equals 11 residues. Trimming stripped 6 bases from V and 6 bases from J, with 9 bases between. In DNA, the CDR3 is TGTGCCAGCAGGGGGGACACCGAGCAGTACTTC. It encodes CASRGDTEQYF.

This chain joins TRBV28 and TRBJ2-1, with 7 bases aligning to TRBD1. The CDR3 consists of 13 residues. After removal of 2 bases from V and 8 bases from J, the junction contained 3 bases not matched to a gene. Per germline, CDR1 MDHEN and CDR2 SYDVKM. CDR3 protein: CASSLGTDYEQFF. The CDR3 DNA follows: TGTGCCAGCAGTTTAGGGACAGACTATGAGCAGTTCTTC.

This chain links TRBV28 with TRBJ2-3; 11 bases fit TRBD1. CDR3 size: 16 residues. V was pared by 5 bases and J by 4 bases, with 8 bases of the junction left unmatched. Germline CDR1 MDHEN, CDR2 SYDVKM. This CDR3 is CASSLPGQGVADTQYF. The CDR3 coding sequence is TGTGCCAGCAGTCTTCCGGGACAGGGGGTGGCAGATACGCAGTATTTT. Filled out from reference TRBV28 and TRBJ2-3, the complete variable domain reads DVKVTQSSRYLVKRTGEKVFLECVQDMDHENMFWYRQDPGLGLRLIYFSYDVKMKEKGDIPEGYSVSREKKERFSLILESASTNQTSMYLCASSLPGQGVADTQYFGPGTRLTVL.

This clone appeared a few times. The chain is built from TRBV7-2 and TRBJ2-5; no definite D call. The DNA matches TRBJ2-7 better at its end, which makes the J call doubtful. CDR1 and CDR2 from the germline V gene are SGHTA and FQGNSA. The CDR3 extends over 14 amino acids. The CDR3, as DNA: TGTGCCAGCAGCCCTTCATCGTTGGCCTACGAGCAGTACTTC. This gives the protein CASSPSSLAYEQYF.

The chain links TRBV5-5 to TRBJ1-5, with D perhaps TRBD1 (5 bases). Germline CDR1 reads SGHKS; CDR2 reads YYEKEE (reference sequence). V was trimmed by 2 bases and J by 5 bases, leaving 11 bases between them. This CDR3 contains 14 residues. The CDR3 region is CASSFGQGHQPQHF. In DNA form, the CDR3 reads TGTGCCAGCAGCTTCGGGCAGGGCCATCAGCCCCAGCATTTT.

This clone has a single count. The V gene is TRBV18, the J gene TRBJ2-7; a weak D match, TRBD2 (6 bases). The CDR3 is 16 amino acids. Germline V gives CDR1 KGHSH, CDR2 LQKENI. Trimming took 3 bases from V and 7 from J, leaving 22 bases between them. The CDR3 sequence: CASSPETSKGSGEQYF. The CDR3 DNA reads TGTGCCAGCTCACCCGAGACTAGTAAGGGGTCGGGGGAGCAGTACTTC.

This chain uses TRBV7-6 with TRBJ1-2; 8 nucleotides agree with TRBD1. After removal of 5 bases from V and 6 bases from J, the junction contained 8 bases not matched to a gene. This CDR3 is built from 14 residues. Germline V lookup: CDR1 SGHVS, CDR2 FNYEAQ. This chain's CDR3 is CASSTQGALDGYTF. In DNA, the CDR3 is TGTGCCAGCAGCACCCAGGGGGCGTTGGATGGCTACACCTTC.

This chain uses TRBV10-3 with TRBJ2-2, with 9 bases that match TRBD1. Trimming removed 4 bases from V and 4 bases from J; junction bases left unmatched: 7. The germline V gene has CDR1 ENHRY and CDR2 SYGVKD. This CDR3 is 16 amino acids long. The CDR3 spells CAISGQGGRGTGELFF. The CDR3 bases are TGTGCCATCAGTGGACAGGGGGGGCGCGGCACCGGGGAGCTGTTTTTT.

This clone turned up a few times. The rearrangement links TRBV30 to TRBJ2-5, with 10 bases lining up with TRBD2. CDR1 and CDR2 from the germline V gene are GTSNPN and SVGIG (reference sequence). The CDR3 spans 14 residues. V dropped 3 bases and J dropped 6; count of bases not matched to a gene: 7. Here the CDR3 DNA reads TGTGCCTGGAGATCTAGCGGGGGTGGGCAGACCCAGTACTTC. Encoded protein: CAWRSSGGGQTQYF.

This clone appeared once. The rearrangement uses TRBV9 and TRBJ1-1; D uncertain. The V gene lost 0 bases and the J gene lost 4 bases, with 7 bases spanning the gap. Germline CDR1 reads SGDLS; CDR2 reads YYNGEE. The CDR3 is 13 residues long. CDR3 sequence reads: CASSVGGLTEAFF. The CDR3 DNA is TGTGCCAGCAGCGTAGGAGGGCTCACTGAAGCTTTCTTT.

The rearrangement links TRBV4-1 to TRBJ1-2; D is ambiguous. Per germline, CDR1 MGHRA and CDR2 YSYEKL. Trimming cost V 3 bases and J 2 bases, with 10 bases left between them. The CDR3 runs to 14 residues. CDR3 protein: CASSHITENYGYTF. The CDR3 nucleotides are TGCGCCAGCAGCCACATTACAGAGAACTATGGCTACACCTTC.

The chain links TRBV28 to TRBJ2-7; D tentatively reads TRBD1 or TRBD2 (5 bases each). CDR1 is MDHEN, CDR2 SYDVKM, per germline. V gave up 2 bases and J gave up 5 bases, with 10 bases separating them. This CDR3 comprises 13 residues. CDR3 sequence (DNA): TGTGCCAGCAGTTTAGCCCGGGACCACGAGCAGTACTTC. It specifies CASSLARDHEQYF.

The chain is built from TRBV9 and TRBJ1-2; tentative D call: TRBD1 (5 bases). Trimming removed 4 bases from V and 7 bases from J, with 17 bases in between. Looked up from germline, CDR1 is SGDLS and CDR2 is YYNGEE. The CDR3 spans 14 residues. CDR3 region: CASSSDPRGPGYTF. In nucleotides, the CDR3 is TGTGCCAGCAGCTCGGACCCAAGGGGCCCTGGCTACACCTTC.

The chain joins TRBV25-1 to TRBJ2-7; the D gene is possibly TRBD1 (5 bases). CDR3 size: 14 residues. Germline CDR1 is MGHDK and CDR2 is SYGVNS. Trimming removed 4 bases at V and 2 bases at J, with 12 bases between. Here the CDR3 DNA reads TGTGCCAGCAGTGTCGGACATATAACCTACGAGCAGTACTTC. This translates into CASSVGHITYEQYF.